These 7 T cell receptor beta chains originate from one sample sequenced in a study of blood T cells in healthy people across ages. PCR was performed a second time for about 7 to 11 cycles using a sample-barcoded 5' primer and a J-beta primer mix. One entry per CDR3 protein, called by TCRdb with MiXCR from the 5' RACE reads. In the table there are about 760,000 distinct CDR3 sequences, 56% of which are singletons. Sequencing input: blood. The receptors were gathered from a man aged 40-55 years in good health.

The V call is TRBV7-3, the J call TRBJ2-1; D not resolved. Germline lookup yields CDR1 SGHTA and CDR2 FQGTGA. V lost 1 base to trimming and J lost 2 bases, with 12 bases between them. This CDR3 is 16 amino acids long. CDR3 in amino acids: CASSLKDGYPYNEQFF. Here the CDR3 DNA reads TGTGCCAGCAGCTTAAAGGATGGATACCCCTACAATGAGCAGTTCTTC.

The CDR3 region is CASSLGKQGAWKTEAFF. The CDR3 nucleotides are TGTGCCAGCAGCCTTGGGAAACAGGGGGCTTGGAAGACTGAAGCTTTCTTT. The chain carries TRBV21-1 and TRBJ1-1; the table's D call, TRBD1, has no DNA check behind it. TRBV21-1 is an annotated pseudogene. The CDR3 covers 17 residues.

This chain uses TRBV4-3 with TRBJ1-5, with unresolved D. CDR1 is LGHNA and CDR2 is YSLEER in the germline V gene. V dropped 4 bases and J dropped 4 bases, with 8 bases sitting between them. This CDR3 spans 13 amino acids. The CDR3 spells CASSPTENQPQHF. CDR3 sequence (DNA): TGCGCCAGCAGCCCAACAGAAAATCAGCCCCAGCATTTT.

The gene calls are TRBV12-3 or TRBV12-4 and TRBJ1-6, with 7 bases lining up with TRBD1. V shed 7 bases, J shed 8 bases, and the junction held 8 bases outside the gene matches. The CDR3 contains 14 residues. The CDR3 spells CASNSGQLYSPLHF. The CDR3 nucleotides read TGTGCCAGCAACTCGGGACAGCTCTATTCACCCCTCCACTTT.

The chain combines TRBV29-1 with TRBJ2-7; D unresolved. The V end was cut by 4 bases, the J end by 7 bases, with 14 bases between. CDR1 is SQVTM, CDR2 ANQGSEA, per germline. The CDR3 is made up of 12 amino acids. Here the CDR3 DNA reads TGCAGCGTTGTCCAACGGTACAATGAGCAGTACTTC. Residues: CSVVQRYNEQYF.

V is TRBV5-1 and J is TRBJ1-2, with D uncertain. Germline V gives CDR1 SGHRS, CDR2 YFSETQ. CDR3 length: 14 residues. The ends were cut back, 1 base at V and 2 bases at J, with 9 bases in the middle. CDR3 nucleotides: TGCGCCAGCAGCTTGTATACGGAGAACTATGGCTACACCTTC. It codes for CASSLYTENYGYTF.

The chain carries TRBV6-2 or TRBV6-3 and TRBJ2-3; no clear D gene. The germline CDR1 and CDR2 sequences are MNHEY and SVGEGT. V was trimmed by 5 bases and J by 6 bases, leaving 9 bases between them. The CDR3 loop spans 12 amino acids. The CDR3 sequence is CASSNPKDTQYF. Written as DNA, the CDR3 is TGTGCCAGCAGTAATCCTAAGGATACGCAGTATTTT.